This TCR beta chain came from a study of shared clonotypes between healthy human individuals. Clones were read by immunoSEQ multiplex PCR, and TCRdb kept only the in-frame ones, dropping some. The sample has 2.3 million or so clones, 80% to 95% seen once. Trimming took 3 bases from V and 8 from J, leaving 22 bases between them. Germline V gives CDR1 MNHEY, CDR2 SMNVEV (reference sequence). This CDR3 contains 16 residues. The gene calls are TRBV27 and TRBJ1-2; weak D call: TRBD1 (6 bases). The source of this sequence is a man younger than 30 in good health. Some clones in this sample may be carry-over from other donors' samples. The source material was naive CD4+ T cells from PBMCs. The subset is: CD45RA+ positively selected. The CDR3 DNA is TGTGCCAGCAGTTTCCGTACCCAGGGACAAACGAGCGGCTACACCTTC. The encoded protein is CASSFRTQGQTSGYTF.